This T cell receptor beta chain appears in the sequencing data of a study of ipilimumab plus nivolumab after autologous stem cell transplantation. In the study overall: The myeloma group: high-risk transplant-naive, or relapse within 3 years after first autologous transplant.

Per germline, CDR1 LNHDA and CDR2 SQIVND (reference sequence). This CDR3 has 15 amino acids. The V and J ends lost 7 bases and 5 bases, in that order; junction bases with no gene match: 11. TCRdb keeps only in-frame clones here, not all; method: immunoSEQ multiplex PCR. In the table there are over 35,000 clones, around 92% of which are singletons. Checkpoint therapy with ipilimumab 1 mg/kg began 14 to 28 days after transplant. The sequencing here drew on PBMCs, taken in a trial of ipilimumab plus nivolumab as post-transplant consolidation. The chain has TRBV19 and TRBJ2-3, with 8 bases fitting TRBD2. This clonotype was sampled from a male donor with multiple myeloma. The CDR3 loop is CASTKLAATGDTQYF. The CDR3 DNA reads as TGTGCCAGTACCAAACTAGCGGCAACGGGAGATACGCAGTATTTT.